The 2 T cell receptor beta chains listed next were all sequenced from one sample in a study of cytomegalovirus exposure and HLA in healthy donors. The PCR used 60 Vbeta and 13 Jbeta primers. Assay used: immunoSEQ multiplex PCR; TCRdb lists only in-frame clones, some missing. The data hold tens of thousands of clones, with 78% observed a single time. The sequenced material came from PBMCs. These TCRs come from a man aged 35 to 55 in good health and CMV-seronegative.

CDR3 sequence: CASSIRGQETQYF. In DNA form, the CDR3 reads TGTGCCAGTAGTATCCGAGGGCAAGAGACCCAGTACTTC. The rearrangement joins TRBV19 to TRBJ2-5, with a weak D call TRBD2 (5 bases). This CDR3 is built from 13 residues. Germline V gene sequence: CDR1 LNHDA, CDR2 SQIVND (reference sequence). V shed 3 bases and J shed 2 bases, with 7 bases lying between them. The full variable domain, rest sourced from reference TRBV19 and TRBJ2-5, is DGGITQSPKYLFRKEGQNVTLSCEQNLNHDAMYWYRQDPGQGLRLIYYSQIVNDFQKGDIAEGYSVSREKKESFPLTVTSAQKNPTAFYLCASSIRGQETQYFGPGTRLLVL.

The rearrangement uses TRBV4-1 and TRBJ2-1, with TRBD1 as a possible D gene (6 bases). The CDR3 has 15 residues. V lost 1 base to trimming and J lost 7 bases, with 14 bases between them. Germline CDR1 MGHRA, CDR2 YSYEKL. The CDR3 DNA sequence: TGCGCCAGCAGCCAAGTTGGCAGGGGCGGGAATGAGCAGTTCTTC. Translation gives CASSQVGRGGNEQFF.